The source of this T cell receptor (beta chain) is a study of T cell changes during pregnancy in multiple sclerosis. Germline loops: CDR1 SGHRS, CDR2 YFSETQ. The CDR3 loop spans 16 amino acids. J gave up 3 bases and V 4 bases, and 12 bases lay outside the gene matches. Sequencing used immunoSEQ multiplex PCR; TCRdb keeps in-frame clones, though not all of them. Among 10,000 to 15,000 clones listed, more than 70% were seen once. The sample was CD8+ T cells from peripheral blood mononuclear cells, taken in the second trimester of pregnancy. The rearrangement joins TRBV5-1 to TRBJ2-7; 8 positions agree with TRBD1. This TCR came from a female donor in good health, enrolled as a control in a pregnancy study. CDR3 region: CASSLEWSGGIYEQYF. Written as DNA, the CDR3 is TGCGCCAGCAGCCTCGAGTGGTCAGGGGGCATCTACGAGCAGTACTTC.